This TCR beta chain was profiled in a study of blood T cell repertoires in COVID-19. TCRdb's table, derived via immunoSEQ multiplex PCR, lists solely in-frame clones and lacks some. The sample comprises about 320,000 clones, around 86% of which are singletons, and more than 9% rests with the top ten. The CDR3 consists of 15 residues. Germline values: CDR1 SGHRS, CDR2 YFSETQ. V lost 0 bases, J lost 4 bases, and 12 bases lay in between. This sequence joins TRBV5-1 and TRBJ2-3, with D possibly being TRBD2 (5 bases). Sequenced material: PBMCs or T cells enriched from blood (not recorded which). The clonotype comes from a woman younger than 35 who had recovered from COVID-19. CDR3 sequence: CASSLGTQAADTQYF. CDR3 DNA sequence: TGCGCCAGCAGCTTGGGGACCCAAGCGGCAGATACGCAGTATTTT.